Below, 30 T cell receptor beta chains from the same sample are listed, as sequenced in a study of blood T cell repertoires in COVID-19 (dated by TCRdb to about 2020). Library preparation used the immunoSEQ multiplex PCR assay. In TCRdb, the immuneACCESS table is reduced to in-frame sequences with V and J assigned. These tables do not hold every clone; where another copy was compared, an unresolved V gene accounts for under half, and the others remain unexplained. The sample contains about 75,000 clones, about nine tenths of them found a single time. The ten largest clones capture approximately 2.5% of the sample. Specimen: peripheral blood. The receptor source for this set is a human donor in a cohort sampled during active COVID-19.

The chain employs TRBV7-9 and TRBJ2-3; perhaps TRBD1 as D (5 bases). The CDR3 has 15 amino acids. In germline, CDR1 is SEHNR, CDR2 FQNEAQ (reference sequence). Trimming stripped 5 bases from V and 5 bases from J, with 17 bases between. The CDR3: CASSLNTGLRDTQYF. Here the CDR3 DNA reads TGTGCCAGCAGCCTAAATACAGGATTGAGAGATACGCAGTATTTT.

The rearrangement links TRBV24-1 to TRBJ2-7; TRBD2 is a possible D gene (6 bases). Germline V lookup: CDR1 KGHDR, CDR2 SFDVKD. CDR3 length: 13 residues. V lost 4 bases, J lost 4 bases, and 10 bases lay in between. The CDR3 DNA is TGTGCCACCAGTGACTCCGGGAGATACGAGCAGTACTTC. This translates into CATSDSGRYEQYF.

The rearrangement links TRBV27 to TRBJ1-4; 10 positions match TRBD1. V was pared by 1 base and J by 8 bases, with 4 bases of the junction left unmatched. The germline CDR1 and CDR2 sequences are MNHEY and SMNVEV (reference sequence). The CDR3 sequence is 15 residues long. The CDR3 DNA follows: TGTGCCAGCAGTTTATTTGGGACAGGGGACGAAAAACTGTTTTTT. Translated: CASSLFGTGDEKLFF.

The gene calls are TRBV12-3 or TRBV12-4 and TRBJ1-2; D is unresolved. This CDR3 is built from 13 residues. V lost 8 bases and J 3 bases, leaving 13 bases between the germline ends. The CDR3 loop is CASATGEHYGYTF. CDR3 DNA: TGTGCCAGCGCCACTGGGGAGCACTATGGCTACACCTTC.

The chain joins TRBV5-6 to TRBJ1-6; possible D gene TRBD1, 5 bases. The CDR3 consists of 16 residues. V was shortened by 0 bases and J by 7 bases, with 14 bases between the two germline ends. The germline gives CDR1 SGHDT, CDR2 YYEEEE. For the CDR3, the DNA is TGTGCCAGCAGCTTGGCGGGGGATGTTAGGAATTCACCCCTCCACTTT. As protein: CASSLAGDVRNSPLHF. The full variable domain, completed using reference TRBV5-6 and TRBJ1-6, is DAGVTQSPTHLIKTRGQQVTLRCSPKSGHDTVSWYQQALGQGPQFIFQYYEEEERQRGNFPDRFSGHQFPNYSSELNVNALLLGDSALYLCASSLAGDVRNSPLHFGNGTRLTVT.

The V call is TRBV7-9, the J call TRBJ1-1; TRBD1 is a possible D gene (6 bases). Trimming pared 5 bases from V and 0 bases from J, leaving 13 bases between. Germline V gene lookup returns CDR1 SEHNR and CDR2 FQNEAQ (reference sequence). The CDR3 has 15 amino acids. The CDR3 region has the DNA TGTGCCAGCAGCCCGTACAGGGATTTGAACACTGAAGCTTTCTTT. Amino acid sequence: CASSPYRDLNTEAFF.

V and J are TRBV4-3 and TRBJ1-2; D is unresolved. With 1 base removed from V and 2 bases from J, the gap between germline ends came to 17 bases. Germline V gene data show CDR1 as LGHNA and CDR2 as YSLEER. This CDR3 is built from 17 residues. The CDR3 DNA follows: TGCGCCAGCAGCCAAGGAGGTTTTGGCGGGTCCAACTATGGCTACACCTTC. Protein product: CASSQGGFGGSNYGYTF.

J is TRBJ2-5 and V is TRBV7-9; 8 bases align to TRBD1. Trimming removed 5 bases from V and 5 bases from J; junction bases left unmatched: 7. The germline V gene has CDR1 SEHNR and CDR2 FQNEAQ (reference sequence). The CDR3 contains 14 residues. The DNA of the CDR3 is TGTGCCAGCAGCCAAGTTCACAGGGGGGAGACCCAGTACTTC. Its protein product is CASSQVHRGETQYF. Complete variable domain (other parts from reference TRBV7-9 and TRBJ2-5): DTGVSQNPRHKITKRGQNVTFRCDPISEHNRLYWYRQTLGQGPEFLTYFQNEAQLEKSRLLSDRFSAERPKGSFSTLEIQRTEQGDSAMYLCASSQVHRGETQYFGPGTRLLVL.

V gene TRBV5-1 combines with J gene TRBJ1-3; TRBD1 might be the D (5 bases). V shed 4 bases and J shed 0 bases, with 11 bases lying between them. CDR3 length equals 15 residues. Germline V gene lookup returns CDR1 SGHRS and CDR2 YFSETQ. The CDR3 sequence: CASSRDDSSGNTIYF. CDR3 coding DNA: TGCGCCAGCAGCCGTGACGACAGCTCTGGAAACACCATATATTTT. Filled out from reference TRBV5-1 and TRBJ1-3, the complete variable domain reads KAGVTQTPRYLIKTRGQQVTLSCSPISGHRSVSWYQQTPGQGLQFLFEYFSETQRNKGNFPGRFSGRQFSNSRSEMNVSTLELGDSALYLCASSRDDSSGNTIYFGEGSWLTVV.

The chain is built from TRBV11-2 and TRBJ2-5, with D hard to call. CDR3 length: 13 residues. Trimming took 0 bases from V and 5 from J, leaving 7 bases between them. CDR1 and CDR2 (germline): SGHAT, FQNNGV. CDR3 nucleotide sequence: TGTGCCAGCAGCTTAGAACGAGAGGAGACCCAGTACTTC. Residues: CASSLEREETQYF.

This clone was detected a few times. The rearrangement uses TRBV5-4 and TRBJ2-7, with D unresolved. The CDR3 runs to 15 residues. Germline loops: CDR1 SGHNT, CDR2 YYREEE (reference sequence). Deletions cut 0 bases from V and 0 bases from J, with 10 bases between. The CDR3 DNA sequence: TGTGCCAGCAGCTTGGTGACACAAGGCTCCTACGAGCAGTACTTC. This gives the protein CASSLVTQGSYEQYF. Supplemented by reference TRBV5-4 and TRBJ2-7, the full variable domain reads ETGVTQSPTHLIKTRGQQVTLRCSSQSGHNTVSWYQQALGQGPQFIFQYYREEENGRGNFPPRFSGLQFPNYSSELNVNALELDDSALYLCASSLVTQGSYEQYFGPGTRLTVT.

V and J are TRBV6-1 and TRBJ1-5, with D uncertain. Trimming took 1 base from V and 7 from J, leaving 11 bases between them. The CDR3 has 14 residues. Germline CDR1 reads MNHNS; CDR2 reads SASEGT. As DNA, the CDR3 is TGTGCCAGCAGTGAAGGCCAGTTCGAACAGCCCCAGCATTTT. This encodes CASSEGQFEQPQHF.

The chain combines TRBV2 with TRBJ1-1; 11 bases align to TRBD1. There are 15 residues in the CDR3. Germline trimming cut 7 bases from V and 4 bases from J; bases unmatched to any gene: 8. Per germline, CDR1 SNHLY and CDR2 FYNNEI. CDR3 coding DNA: TGTGCCAGCATCTGGACAGGGGGCGTGGGCACTGAAGCTTTCTTT. It encodes CASIWTGGVGTEAFF.

The chain carries TRBV10-3 and TRBJ2-5; possibly TRBD2 for D (5 bases). The V gene lost 6 bases and the J gene lost 0 bases, with 14 bases spanning the gap. CDR1 is ENHRY and CDR2 is SYGVKD in the germline V gene. There are 15 residues in the CDR3. CDR3 nucleotide sequence: TGTGCCATCAGCGGTTTTGTGGGAGACCAAGAGACCCAGTACTTC. It yields the protein CAISGFVGDQETQYF.

The chain employs TRBV5-4 and TRBJ2-4; weak D call: TRBD2 (6 bases). Looked up from germline, CDR1 is SGHNT and CDR2 is YYREEE (reference sequence). The CDR3 has 13 residues. V lost 4 bases, J lost 6 bases, and 11 bases lay in between. The DNA for the CDR3 is TGTGCCAGCAGCGGAGGGGTAGGAAACATTCAGTACTTC. This sequence encodes CASSGGVGNIQYF.

This clone is a singleton in its sample. The rearrangement links TRBV28 to TRBJ1-1, with unresolved D. Germline lookup yields CDR1 MDHEN and CDR2 SYDVKM. V was pared by 7 bases and J by 1 base, with 13 bases between. The CDR3 has 14 amino acids. The CDR3 DNA reads TGTGCCAGCAACCCCCTTAAGCAGAACACTGAAGCTTTCTTT. It yields the protein CASNPLKQNTEAFF.

The chain employs TRBV7-8 and TRBJ2-7; TRBD2 agrees at 10 bases. The CDR3 is 15 residues long. The trim removed 4 bases at V and 1 base at J, leaving 4 bases unmatched. Germline V gene lookup returns CDR1 SGHVS and CDR2 FQNEAQ. CDR3: CASSYRTSGSYEQYF. CDR3 in DNA: TGTGCCAGCAGCTATCGGACTAGCGGTTCCTACGAGCAGTACTTC.

The V gene is TRBV5-4, the J gene TRBJ1-1; the D gene is possibly TRBD1 (6 bases). The CDR3 is 14 amino acids. Germline V gene sequence: CDR1 SGHNT, CDR2 YYREEE (reference sequence). The V and J ends lost 0 bases and 5 bases respectively, with 11 bases between them. Written as DNA, the CDR3 is TGTGCCAGCAGCTTGGGGCGGGGGCAGACTGAAGCTTTCTTT. Residues: CASSLGRGQTEAFF.

The rearrangement joins TRBV9 to TRBJ1-1; D call uncertain. The CDR3 spans 14 residues. V was pared by 0 bases and J by 8 bases, with 14 bases between. Germline V lookup: CDR1 SGDLS, CDR2 YYNGEE. The CDR3 loop is CASSVVPVWSEAFF. For the CDR3, the DNA is TGTGCCAGCAGCGTAGTTCCGGTGTGGTCGGAAGCTTTCTTT.

The chain has TRBV5-1 and TRBJ1-5; 8 bases agree with TRBD1. This CDR3 is built from 15 residues. Germline-derived CDR1 and CDR2 are SGHRS and YFSETQ. J gave up 5 bases and V 0 bases, and 4 bases lay outside the gene matches. In nucleotides, the CDR3 is TGCGCCAGCAGCTTGGGAGGACAGGGCCATCAGCCCCAGCATTTT. It specifies CASSLGGQGHQPQHF. The full variable domain, its missing parts supplied by reference TRBV5-1 and TRBJ1-5, is KAGVTQTPRYLIKTRGQQVTLSCSPISGHRSVSWYQQTPGQGLQFLFEYFSETQRNKGNFPGRFSGRQFSNSRSEMNVSTLELGDSALYLCASSLGGQGHQPQHFGDGTRLSIL.

J is TRBJ2-1 and V is TRBV3-1 (or the pseudogene TRBV3-2); 9 bases match TRBD2. Germline CDR1 LGHDT, CDR2 YNNKEL (reference sequence). There are 15 residues in the CDR3. The V gene end was trimmed by 0 bases and the J gene end by 9 bases; junction bases not matched to a gene: 6. Here the CDR3 reads CASSQDSGSSSEQFF. CDR3 nucleotides: TGTGCCAGCAGCCAAGATAGCGGGAGTAGTAGTGAGCAGTTCTTC.

This clone was recorded once. The V gene is TRBV18, the J gene TRBJ2-7, with a tentative D call TRBD2 (5 bases). V was cut by 4 bases and J by 3 bases, with 10 bases left in between. This CDR3 spans 13 amino acids. Germline CDR1 reads KGHSH; CDR2 reads LQKENI. In DNA, the CDR3 is TGTGCCAGCTCACTCGGGGTGCACTACGAGCAGTACTTC. This codes for CASSLGVHYEQYF.

V gene TRBV7-8 combines with J gene TRBJ2-2; D not resolved. Germline V CDR1 and CDR2: SGHVS, FQNEAQ. V lost 5 bases to trimming and J lost 4 bases, with 17 bases between them. The CDR3 sequence is 16 residues long. In DNA, the CDR3 is TGTGCCAGCAGCCCCCCGGATAACTCGGGCACCGGGGAGCTGTTTTTT. Its translation: CASSPPDNSGTGELFF.

V usage is TRBV24-1 and J usage is TRBJ2-3; possibly TRBD1 for D (7 bases). The CDR3 is 15 amino acids. The germline V gene has CDR1 KGHDR and CDR2 SFDVKD. Trimming pared 4 bases from V and 3 bases from J, leaving 13 bases between. CDR3 DNA sequence: TGTGCCACCAGTGACCCCAGGGGGAGGACAGATACGCAGTATTTT. Translated: CATSDPRGRTDTQYF.

The J gene is TRBJ2-2, the V gene TRBV5-1; possibly TRBD1 for D (6 bases). The CDR3 sequence is 13 residues long. Germline values: CDR1 SGHRS, CDR2 YFSETQ. V was shortened by 7 bases and J by 1 base, with 8 bases between the two germline ends. For the CDR3, the DNA is TGCGCCAGCGGGGGACAGAACACCGGGGAGCTGTTTTTT. Translation gives CASGGQNTGELFF.

The chain carries TRBV6-5 and TRBJ1-1; tentatively, D is TRBD1 (6 bases). V was shortened by 7 bases and J by 1 base, with 16 bases between the two germline ends. CDR1 MNHEY and CDR2 SVGAGI come from the germline V gene. This CDR3 has 15 amino acids. DNA for the CDR3: TGTGCCAGCAAAGGCGACAGGCACAAGAACACTGAAGCTTTCTTT. It is translated as CASKGDRHKNTEAFF.

This chain uses TRBV28 with TRBJ2-2; tentatively, D is TRBD1 (5 bases). Germline V gives CDR1 MDHEN, CDR2 SYDVKM. Trimming removed 3 bases from V and 1 base from J, with 6 bases in between. The length of the CDR3 is 14 residues. CDR3: CASSFTGNTGELFF. The DNA of the CDR3 is TGTGCCAGCAGTTTTACAGGGAACACCGGGGAGCTGTTTTTT.

The DNA for the CDR3 is TGTGCCAGCAGCTTAGCAGCGGGGGGTCAAGAGACCCAGTACTTC. Translation: CASSLAAGGQETQYF. The chain is built from TRBV7-7 and TRBJ2-5, with 9 bases identical to TRBD2. Germline values: CDR1 SSHAT, CDR2 FNYEAQ (reference sequence). The junction had 1 base not matched to a gene; V was cut back by 0 bases and J by 2 bases. This CDR3 has 15 residues.

The rearrangement joins TRBV19 to TRBJ2-1; TRBD1 is a possible D gene (6 bases). The length of the CDR3 is 15 residues. Deletions cut 5 bases from V and 0 bases from J, with 11 bases between. CDR1 LNHDA and CDR2 SQIVND come from the germline V gene (reference sequence). DNA for the CDR3: TGTGCCAGTAGTCGGACGGGACACTCCTACAATGAGCAGTTCTTC. It yields the protein CASSRTGHSYNEQFF.

V gene TRBV7-9 combines with J gene TRBJ2-5, with D tentatively TRBD1 (6 bases). Trimming took off 1 base at V and 5 bases at J, with 11 bases between the two ends. The CDR3 sequence is 14 residues long. Germline V gives CDR1 SEHNR, CDR2 FQNEAQ (reference sequence). CDR3 amino acids: CASSLGGLEETQYF. The CDR3 DNA sequence: TGTGCCAGCAGCTTAGGGGGGCTAGAGGAGACCCAGTACTTC.